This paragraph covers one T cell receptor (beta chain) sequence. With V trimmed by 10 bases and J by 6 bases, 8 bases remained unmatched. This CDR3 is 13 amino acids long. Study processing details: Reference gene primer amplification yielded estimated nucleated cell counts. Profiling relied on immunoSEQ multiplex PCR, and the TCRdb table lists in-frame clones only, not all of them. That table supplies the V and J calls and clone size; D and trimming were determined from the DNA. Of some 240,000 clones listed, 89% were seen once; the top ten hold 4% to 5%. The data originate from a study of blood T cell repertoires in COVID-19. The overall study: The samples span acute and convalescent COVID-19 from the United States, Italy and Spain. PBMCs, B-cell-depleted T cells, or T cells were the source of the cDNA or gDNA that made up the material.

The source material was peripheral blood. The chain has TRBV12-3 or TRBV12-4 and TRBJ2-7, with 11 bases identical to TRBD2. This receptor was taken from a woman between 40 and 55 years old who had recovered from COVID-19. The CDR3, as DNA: TGTGCCATCAGACTAGCGGGGAGGACCGAGCAGTACTTC. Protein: CAIRLAGRTEQYF.